This T cell receptor (beta chain) was retrieved from a study of shared clonotypes between healthy human individuals. At the level of the study: Per-donor plates numbered three CD4 naive, three CD4 memory, two CD8 naive and one CD8 memory.

Concerning this clone: Its antigen is not identified.

CD8 cells regarded as naive lacked CD45RO, were positively chosen for CCR7, and omitted terminally differentiated effector memory CD45RA+ cells. Adult donors, all healthy and HIV-negative, had no recent acute infections or vaccinations. The repertoire was sequenced with immunoSEQ multiplex PCR; TCRdb's copy has only in-frame clones and lacks some. Of some 800,000 clones detected, around 92% appear once; the ten largest clones hold approximately 25%. CDR1 ENHRY and CDR2 SYGVKD come from the germline V gene. The CDR3 is made up of 15 amino acids. Trimming took 10 bases from V and 8 from J; bases not matched to a gene: 14. The study's findings and limits: As a rule, naive subsets had a larger estimated richness than memory subsets. Deeper or shallower sequencing was expected to change how clonotypes are shared among donors.

The sequenced sample was naive CD8+ T cells sorted from blood. The receptor was derived from a man aged 25-40 years in good health. The chain is built from TRBV10-3 and TRBJ1-5, with TRBD1 matching over 10 bases. The CDR3 here is CATRPGQGSVKPQHF. In DNA form, the CDR3 reads TGTGCCACGCGGCCGGGACAGGGGAGTGTGAAGCCCCAGCATTTT.